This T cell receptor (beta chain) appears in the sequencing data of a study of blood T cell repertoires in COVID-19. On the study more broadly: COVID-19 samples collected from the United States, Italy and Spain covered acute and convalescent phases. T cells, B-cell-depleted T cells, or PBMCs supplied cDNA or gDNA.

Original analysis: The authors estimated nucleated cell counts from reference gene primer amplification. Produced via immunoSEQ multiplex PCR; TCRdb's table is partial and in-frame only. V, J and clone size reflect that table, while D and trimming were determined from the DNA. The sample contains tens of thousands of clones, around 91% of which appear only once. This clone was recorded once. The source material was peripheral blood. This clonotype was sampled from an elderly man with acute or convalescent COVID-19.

The CDR3 sequence: CASSNRGGNEKLFF. Here the CDR3 DNA reads TGTGCCAGCAGTAACAGGGGGGGTAATGAAAAACTGTTTTTT. The J gene is TRBJ1-4, the V gene TRBV28, with 8 bases lining up with TRBD1. The CDR3 totals 14 residues. Per germline, CDR1 MDHEN and CDR2 SYDVKM. The V and J ends lost 5 bases and 4 bases, in that order; junction bases with no gene match: 3.